What follows are 25 T cell receptor beta chains derived from one specimen sequenced in a study of cytomegalovirus exposure and HLA in healthy donors. The PCR used 60 Vbeta and 13 Jbeta primers. Measured with immunoSEQ multiplex PCR; TCRdb has only the in-frame clones, and not every one. There are some 65,000 clones in the sample; around four fifths occur only once, and approximately 2.9% lies in the top ten. Sequencing was done on a sample of PBMCs. These receptors were taken from a girl aged 10 to 17 in good health and CMV-seropositive.

The chain combines TRBV10-3 with TRBJ2-7, with D possibly matching TRBD2 (5 bases). V was shortened by 0 bases and J by 3 bases, with 21 bases between the two germline ends. Looked up from germline, CDR1 is ENHRY and CDR2 is SYGVKD. The CDR3 contains 18 residues. Here the CDR3 reads CAISESIFPSEGFYEQYF. The CDR3 DNA sequence: TGTGCCATCAGTGAGTCGATTTTCCCCTCAGAGGGATTCTACGAGCAGTACTTC.

The DNA of the CDR3 is TGTGCCAGCAGGGGGACAGGAAGCTACGAGCAGTACTTC. Amino acids: CASRGTGSYEQYF. The chain has TRBV6-5 and TRBJ2-7; 8 bases agree with TRBD1. The CDR3 runs 13 residues. The J segment lost 3 bases and the V segment lost 6 bases, leaving 4 bases of the junction unmatched. Germline values: CDR1 MNHEY, CDR2 SVGAGI.

The sample holds one count of this clone. The CDR3 protein is CASRQGAQNSPLHF. CDR3 DNA: TGTGCCAGCAGGCAGGGGGCTCAGAATTCACCCCTCCACTTT. The V gene is TRBV6-1, the J gene TRBJ1-6, with 8 bases fitting TRBD1. This CDR3 is 14 amino acids long. Germline CDR1 MNHNS, CDR2 SASEGT. V lost 6 bases to trimming and J lost 7 bases; unmatched junction nucleotides: 5.

In this sample, this clone turned up once. An end of the junction does not agree with germline; a read error may underlie this. V is TRBV7-8 and J is TRBJ2-7; D remains ambiguous. The germline V gene has CDR1 SGHVS and CDR2 FQNEAQ. This CDR3 is built from 18 residues. This CDR3 is CASNLVSVLEPLLYEQYF. DNA for the CDR3: TGTGCCAGCAACTTAGTTAGTGTCTTGGAGCCCTTACTCTACGAGCAGTACTTC. Filled out from reference TRBV7-8 and TRBJ2-7, the complete variable domain reads GAGVSQSPRYKVAKRGQDVALRCDPISGHVSLFWYQQALGQGPEFLTYFQNEAQLDKSGLPSDRFFAERPEGSVSTLKIQRTQQEDSAVYLCASNLVSVLEPLLYEQYFGPGTRLTVT.

The chain carries TRBV19 and TRBJ1-2; tentative D call: TRBD1 (5 bases). Germline V gives CDR1 LNHDA, CDR2 SQIVND (reference sequence). V was trimmed by 7 bases and J by 2 bases, leaving 8 bases between them. The CDR3 runs 12 residues. The CDR3 DNA follows: TGTGCCAGTACGGAGGGGAACTATGGCTACACCTTC. It specifies CASTEGNYGYTF.

In its sample, this clone was seen a few times. The chain has TRBV6-5 and TRBJ2-1; 13 positions match TRBD2. V lost 2 bases and J lost 8; bases outside the gene matches: 6. Germline CDR1 and CDR2: MNHEY and SVGAGI. The CDR3 contains 16 residues. The CDR3 DNA reads as TGTGCCAGCAGTTACGGTACTAGCGGGGGGGCCTATGAGCAGTTCTTC. Its translation is CASSYGTSGGAYEQFF.

The genes are TRBV4-3 and TRBJ2-7; D perhaps matches TRBD2 (5 bases). The CDR3 loop spans 13 amino acids. V was shortened by 2 bases and J by 4 bases, with 9 bases between the two germline ends. Germline CDR1 is LGHNA and CDR2 is YSLEER. The CDR3 DNA reads as TGCGCCAGCAGCCAAACTAGAGGTTACGAGCAGTACTTC. Residues: CASSQTRGYEQYF.

This clone was seen only a few times. The rearrangement links TRBV11-3 to TRBJ1-4; TRBD1 matches at 7 bases. Germline CDR1 reads SGHNT; CDR2 reads YENEEA. V shed 4 bases and J 7 bases; nucleotides not matched to a gene: 6. CDR3 length equals 14 residues. The CDR3 loop is CASSSKGAFEKLFF. CDR3 DNA sequence: TGTGCCAGCAGCTCAAAGGGGGCGTTTGAAAAACTGTTTTTT.

This chain joins TRBV15 and TRBJ1-2; 7 bases are a match to TRBD1. The CDR3 spans 15 residues. V trimming: 0 bases; J trimming: 4 bases; junction bases outside the gene matches: 5. Germline assignment: CDR1 LNHNV and CDR2 YYDKDF (reference sequence). The CDR3 bases are TGTGCCACCAGCAGAGAGAGAGGGGACAGCTATGGCTACACCTTC. It translates to CATSRERGDSYGYTF. Based on the CDR3 plus reference TRBV15 and TRBJ1-2, the full variable domain is DAMVIQNPRYQVTQFGKPVTLSCSQTLNHNVMYWYQQKSSQAPKLLFHYYDKDFNNEADTPDNFQSRRPNTSFCFLDIRSPGLGDTAMYLCATSRERGDSYGYTFGSGTRLTVV.

This rearrangement joins TRBV30 to TRBJ2-3; 9 bases fit TRBD2. This CDR3 has 13 residues. Germline values: CDR1 GTSNPN, CDR2 SVGIG (reference sequence). The trim removed 0 bases at V and 6 bases at J, leaving 1 base unmatched. The CDR3, as DNA: TGTGCCTGGAGTGTGGCGGGGGGGGATACGCAGTATTTT. It codes for CAWSVAGGDTQYF. The variable domain in full, completed from reference TRBV30 and TRBJ2-3, reads SQTIHQWPATLVQPVGSPLSLECTVEGTSNPNLYWYRQAAGRGLQLLFYSVGIGQISSEVPQNLSASRPQDRQFILSSKKLLLSDSGFYLCAWSVAGGDTQYFGPGTRLTVL.

The chain couples TRBV28 to TRBJ1-1; TRBD1 aligns across 7 bases. The CDR3 totals 13 residues. Germline V gives CDR1 MDHEN, CDR2 SYDVKM. The V gene end was trimmed by 6 bases and the J gene end by 7 bases; junction bases not matched to a gene: 8. The CDR3 bases are TGTGCCAGCAGCCCTGGGACAGCTTATGAAGCTTTCTTT. It yields the protein CASSPGTAYEAFF. Full variable domain (outside the CDR3, taken from reference TRBV28 and TRBJ1-1): DVKVTQSSRYLVKRTGEKVFLECVQDMDHENMFWYRQDPGLGLRLIYFSYDVKMKEKGDIPEGYSVSREKKERFSLILESASTNQTSMYLCASSPGTAYEAFFGQGTRLTVV.

The chain carries TRBV7-2 and TRBJ1-2; 7 nucleotides agree with TRBD1. The germline V gene has CDR1 SGHTA and CDR2 FQGNSA. The length of the CDR3 is 14 residues. V gave up 5 bases and J gave up 4 bases; unmatched junction bases: 7. The CDR3 reads CASSPRTGGYGYTF. Here the CDR3 DNA reads TGTGCCAGCAGCCCTCGGACAGGTGGCTATGGCTACACCTTC.

The chain combines TRBV28 with TRBJ1-4; D unresolved. V lost 8 bases and J 7 bases, leaving 8 bases between the germline ends. The CDR3 consists of 11 residues. Germline-derived CDR1 and CDR2 are MDHEN and SYDVKM. CDR3 nucleotide sequence: TGTGCCAGCGCTGAGAGTGAAAAACTGTTTTTT. The encoded protein is CASAESEKLFF.

V usage is TRBV7-2 and J usage is TRBJ2-5; 8 bases line up with TRBD1. CDR1 and CDR2 from the germline V gene are SGHTA and FQGNSA. This CDR3 has 16 residues. V trimming: 1 base; J trimming: 5 bases; junction bases outside the gene matches: 9. The CDR3 DNA reads TGTGCCAGCAGCTTAGATACAGGGGGAGGTGGGGAGACCCAGTACTTC. This encodes CASSLDTGGGGETQYF.

The gene calls are TRBV6-5 and TRBJ1-1; D might be TRBD1 (6 bases). The germline V gene has CDR1 MNHEY and CDR2 SVGAGI. The CDR3 runs to 13 residues. V lost 2 bases and J 6 bases, leaving 10 bases between the germline ends. The CDR3 region has the DNA TGTGCCAGCAGTTACGGCAGGGGCTCTGAAGCTTTCTTT. This encodes CASSYGRGSEAFF.

This clone has only a few counts. V is TRBV10-3 and J is TRBJ1-2; 7 nucleotides line up with TRBD1. Germline V gives CDR1 ENHRY, CDR2 SYGVKD. J gave up 6 bases and V 9 bases, and 16 bases lay outside the gene matches. The CDR3 has 15 residues. CDR3 sequence reads: CAITPILGQMHGYTF. CDR3 bases: TGTGCCATTACCCCCATCCTGGGACAGATGCATGGCTACACCTTC.

As DNA, the CDR3 is TGCGCCAGCAGCTTGGAAGGCGGGGCTAGCACAGATACGCAGTATTTT. Amino acid sequence: CASSLEGGASTDTQYF. The genes are TRBV5-1 and TRBJ2-3; maybe TRBD2 (6 bases). V lost 0 bases and J lost 0, with 11 bases in between. CDR1 is SGHRS and CDR2 is YFSETQ in the germline V gene. CDR3 length: 16 amino acids.

The genes are TRBV30 and TRBJ1-5; perhaps TRBD1 as D (6 bases). The length of the CDR3 is 14 residues. The germline CDR1 and CDR2 sequences are GTSNPN and SVGIG (reference sequence). Trimming removed 3 bases at V and 7 bases at J, with 16 bases between. In DNA form, the CDR3 reads TGTGCCTGGAGCGTGGGGGGGGCGAGCCAGCCCCAGCATTTT. This codes for CAWSVGGASQPQHF.

V gene TRBV10-3 combines with J gene TRBJ1-1, with 7 nucleotides matching TRBD1. The CDR3 covers 14 residues. The trim removed 4 bases at V and 5 bases at J, leaving 7 bases unmatched. Germline lookup yields CDR1 ENHRY and CDR2 SYGVKD. The CDR3 bases are TGTGCCATCAGTGGCGACAGGGAGGATACTGAAGCTTTCTTT. Protein: CAISGDREDTEAFF.

This clone was detected a few times. The rearrangement links TRBV6-1 to TRBJ1-1, with D maybe TRBD1 (6 bases). Germline values: CDR1 MNHNS, CDR2 SASEGT. V lost 6 bases, J lost 1 base, and 12 bases lay in between. This CDR3 has 14 amino acids. Here the CDR3 reads CASRNRARNTEAFF. CDR3 coding DNA: TGTGCCAGCAGAAACAGGGCCAGGAACACTGAAGCTTTCTTT.

The gene calls are TRBV6-4 and TRBJ2-1; D is possibly TRBD2 (6 bases). V lost 3 bases, J lost 2 bases, and 23 bases lay in between. The CDR3 has 19 amino acids. Per germline, CDR1 MRHNA and CDR2 SNTAGT. The CDR3 loop reads CASSEVLNSRGLTYNEQFF. CDR3 DNA: TGTGCCAGCAGTGAGGTGTTGAACTCGCGGGGACTTACCTACAATGAGCAGTTCTTC.

This rearrangement joins TRBV28 to TRBJ1-2, with D hard to call. The CDR3 sequence is 15 residues long. CDR1 and CDR2 from the germline V gene are MDHEN and SYDVKM. V was clipped by 5 bases and J by 0 bases, with 13 bases between them. CDR3 bases: TGTGCCAGCAGTCCCTACTCCTTTGCTAACTATGGCTACACCTTC. This gives the protein CASSPYSFANYGYTF.

This rearrangement joins TRBV6-6 to TRBJ2-1; 8 nucleotides align to TRBD1. Unmatched junction bases numbered 5, after V lost 8 bases and J lost 5 bases. There are 13 residues in the CDR3. Looked up from germline, CDR1 is MNHNY and CDR2 is SVGAGI (reference sequence). The CDR3, as DNA: TGTGCCAGCGGACAGGGACGGAACAATGAGCAGTTCTTC. Translated: CASGQGRNNEQFF.

This clone was detected a few times. The rearrangement links TRBV10-3 to TRBJ1-1, with D possibly TRBD1 on 5 matching bases. Germline lookup yields CDR1 ENHRY and CDR2 SYGVKD. Deletions cut 7 bases from V and 0 bases from J, with 9 bases between. CDR3 length: 13 residues. CDR3 in DNA: TGTGCCATCACGGACATTATGAACACTGAAGCTTTCTTT. Its protein product is CAITDIMNTEAFF.

V and J are TRBV6-1 and TRBJ2-7, with D possibly TRBD2 on 5 matching bases. Trimming left V 4 bases short and J 2 bases short, with 9 bases between. The CDR3 spans 13 residues. Looked up from germline, CDR1 is MNHNS and CDR2 is SASEGT. The CDR3 region is CASSVYGTYEQYF. In DNA, the CDR3 is TGTGCCAGCAGTGTATACGGGACCTACGAGCAGTACTTC.